This is a list of T cell receptor beta chains from one sample in a study of cytomegalovirus exposure and HLA in healthy donors. The table came from immunoSEQ multiplex PCR; TCRdb's copy has only in-frame clones and leaves some out. This sample has some 250,000 clones, with 90% found just once. The sequencing input was PBMCs. The receptor set was obtained from a woman aged 25-40 years in good health and CMV-seronegative. Both conserved end residues are part of each CDR3. D genes are given only for firm matches. Size tells how often a clone was seen (once, few, many) or the class of an expanded clone, and some rows leave it out.

d_gene: TRBD2
j_gene: TRBJ2-5
abundance: .
v_gene: TRBV10-2
CDR3aa: CASSDAGGETQYF

d_gene: TRBD1
j_gene: TRBJ2-7
abundance: .
v_gene: TRBV28
CDR3aa: CASSSTGTGHYEQYF

d_gene: TRBD1
j_gene: TRBJ2-5
abundance: .
v_gene: TRBV6-1
CDR3aa: CASSGTGNRETQYF

d_gene: TRBD2
j_gene: TRBJ2-1
abundance: .
v_gene: TRBV29-1
CDR3aa: CSVPGTSGSNEQFF

d_gene: .
j_gene: TRBJ2-5
abundance: .
v_gene: TRBV2
CDR3aa: CASKAGVSQETQYF

d_gene: TRBD1
j_gene: TRBJ2-6
abundance: .
v_gene: TRBV7-7
CDR3aa: CASSLGTGPLAGANVLTF

d_gene: .
j_gene: TRBJ1-5
abundance: once
v_gene: TRBV6-1
CDR3aa: CARSRGSNQPQHF

d_gene: TRBD2
j_gene: TRBJ2-1
abundance: .
v_gene: TRBV10-1
CDR3aa: CASSEWGRASGKNEQFF

d_gene: TRBD1
j_gene: TRBJ1-5
abundance: .
v_gene: TRBV6-6
CDR3aa: CASSYTAGQGQPQHF

d_gene: TRBD2
j_gene: TRBJ2-1
abundance: .
v_gene: TRBV6-1
CDR3aa: CASSEGRDYPYNEQFF

d_gene: .
j_gene: TRBJ1-1
abundance: .
v_gene: TRBV15
CDR3aa: CATSSPGHLNTEAFF

d_gene: .
j_gene: TRBJ2-1
abundance: .
v_gene: TRBV25-1
CDR3aa: CASSANNEQFF

d_gene: TRBD2
j_gene: TRBJ2-7
abundance: .
v_gene: TRBV2
CDR3aa: CASTSSGMGEQYF

d_gene: .
j_gene: TRBJ2-7
abundance: .
v_gene: TRBV5-4
CDR3aa: CASSLADEQYF

d_gene: TRBD2
j_gene: TRBJ2-1
abundance: once
v_gene: TRBV4-2
CDR3aa: CASSQLAGEGQFF

d_gene: .
j_gene: TRBJ2-7
abundance: many
v_gene: TRBV28
CDR3aa: CASTPRGYEQYF